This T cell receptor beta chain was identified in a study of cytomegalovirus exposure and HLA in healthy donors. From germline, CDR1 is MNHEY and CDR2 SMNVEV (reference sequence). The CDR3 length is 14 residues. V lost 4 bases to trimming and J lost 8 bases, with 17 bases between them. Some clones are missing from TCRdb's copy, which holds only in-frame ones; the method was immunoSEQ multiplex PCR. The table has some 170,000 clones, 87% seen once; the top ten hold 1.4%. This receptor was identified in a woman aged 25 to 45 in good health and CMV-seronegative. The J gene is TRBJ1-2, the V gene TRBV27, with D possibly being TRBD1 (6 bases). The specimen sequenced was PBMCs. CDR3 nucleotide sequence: TGTGCCAGCAGTTCCGGGACAACCTCGGGGGGCTACACCTTC. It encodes CASSSGTTSGGYTF.